The clone carrying this T cell receptor (delta chain) appeared a few times. The data are from a study of gamma-delta T cells after stem cell transplantation. TCRdb processed the RT-PCR reads again with the CATT caller. Among about 2,100 delta-chain clones listed, approximately 4.2% were seen once. CDR1 is GEAIGNYY, CDR2 EKD, per germline. The CDR3 runs to 20 residues. The ends lost 0 bases at V and 3 bases at J; junction bases unmatched: 18. This chain joins TRDV2 and TRDJ1; 10 positions match TRDD3. The clonotype was recovered from a human donor. It is not recorded whose cells these are; they may come from a transplant donor. Input material: gamma-delta T cells. The CDR3 is CACDTLTRTGGLIGADKLIF. The CDR3 DNA follows: TGTGCCTGTGACACCCTAACACGTACTGGGGGATTAATAGGAGCCGATAAACTCATCTTT.